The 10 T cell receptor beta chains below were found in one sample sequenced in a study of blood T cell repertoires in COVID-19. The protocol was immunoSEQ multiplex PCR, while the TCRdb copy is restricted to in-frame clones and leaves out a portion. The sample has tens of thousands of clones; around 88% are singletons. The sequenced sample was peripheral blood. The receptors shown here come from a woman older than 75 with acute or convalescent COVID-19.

CDR3 loop: CASSQTQAPNYGYTF. Here the CDR3 DNA reads TGTGCCAGCAGCCAAACACAGGCCCCTAACTATGGCTACACCTTC. The chain recombines TRBV3-1 (or the pseudogene TRBV3-2) with TRBJ1-2, with D possibly TRBD1 on 5 matching bases. V was shortened by 2 bases and J by 0 bases, with 10 bases between the two germline ends. The CDR3 is made up of 15 amino acids. Per the germline V gene, CDR1 is LGHDT and CDR2 is YNNKEL (reference sequence).

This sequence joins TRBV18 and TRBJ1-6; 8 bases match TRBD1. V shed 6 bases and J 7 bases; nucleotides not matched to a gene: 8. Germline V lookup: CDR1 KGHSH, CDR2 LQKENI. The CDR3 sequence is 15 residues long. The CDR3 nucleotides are TGTGCCAGCTCTCGGGACAGGAGACTCAATTCACCCCTCCACTTT. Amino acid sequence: CASSRDRRLNSPLHF.

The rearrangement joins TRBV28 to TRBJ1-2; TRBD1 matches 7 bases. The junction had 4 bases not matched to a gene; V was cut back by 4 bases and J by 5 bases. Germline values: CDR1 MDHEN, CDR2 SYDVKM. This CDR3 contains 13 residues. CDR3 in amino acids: CASSSHRGYGYTF. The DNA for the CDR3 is TGTGCCAGCAGTTCGCACAGGGGATATGGCTACACCTTC.

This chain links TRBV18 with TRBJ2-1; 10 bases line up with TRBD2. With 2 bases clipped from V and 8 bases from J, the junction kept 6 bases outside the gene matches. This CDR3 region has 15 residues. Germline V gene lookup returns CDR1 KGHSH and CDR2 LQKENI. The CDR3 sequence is CASSPELAGIYEQFF. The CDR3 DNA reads TGTGCCAGCTCACCAGAACTAGCGGGGATCTATGAGCAGTTCTTC.

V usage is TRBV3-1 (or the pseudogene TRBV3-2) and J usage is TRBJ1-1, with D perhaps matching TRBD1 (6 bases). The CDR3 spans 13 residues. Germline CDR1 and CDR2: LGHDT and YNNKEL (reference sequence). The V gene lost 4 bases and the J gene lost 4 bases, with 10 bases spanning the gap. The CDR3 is CASSRGQSTEAFF. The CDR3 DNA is TGTGCCAGCAGCCGCGGACAGTCCACTGAAGCTTTCTTT.

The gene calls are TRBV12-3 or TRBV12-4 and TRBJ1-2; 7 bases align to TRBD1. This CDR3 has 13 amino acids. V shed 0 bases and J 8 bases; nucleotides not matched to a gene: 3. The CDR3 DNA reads TGTGCCAGCAGTTTAGCCCCGGACAGGGGCTACACCTTC. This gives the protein CASSLAPDRGYTF.

CDR3 amino acids: CASSPRLAGYNEQFF. The CDR3 coding sequence is TGCGCCAGCAGCCCCCGACTAGCGGGTTACAATGAGCAGTTCTTC. The chain is built from TRBV4-3 and TRBJ2-1; the match to TRBD2 covers 10 bases. From germline, CDR1 is LGHNA and CDR2 YSLEER. The CDR3 spans 15 residues. V lost 4 bases and J lost 4; bases outside the gene matches: 4.

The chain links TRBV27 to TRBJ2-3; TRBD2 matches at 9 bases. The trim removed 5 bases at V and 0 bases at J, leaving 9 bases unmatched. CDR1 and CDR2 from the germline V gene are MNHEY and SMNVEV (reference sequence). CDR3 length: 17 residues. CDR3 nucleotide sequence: TGTGCCAGCAGTATGGGACTAGCTGGGACTAGCACAGATACGCAGTATTTT. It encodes CASSMGLAGTSTDTQYF.

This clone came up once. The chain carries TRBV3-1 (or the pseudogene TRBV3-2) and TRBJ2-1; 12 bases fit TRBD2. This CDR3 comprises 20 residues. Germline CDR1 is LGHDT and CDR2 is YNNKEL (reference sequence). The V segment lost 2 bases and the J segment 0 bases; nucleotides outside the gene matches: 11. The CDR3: CASSQRSGTSGRSSYNEQFF. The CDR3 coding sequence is TGTGCCAGCAGCCAAAGATCCGGGACTAGCGGGCGAAGCTCCTACAATGAGCAGTTCTTC.

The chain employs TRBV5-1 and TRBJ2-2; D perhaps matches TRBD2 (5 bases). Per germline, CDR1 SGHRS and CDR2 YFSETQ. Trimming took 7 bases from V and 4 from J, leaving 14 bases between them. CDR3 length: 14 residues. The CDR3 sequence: CASLAGRGTGELFF. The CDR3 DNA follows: TGCGCCAGCCTGGCGGGCCGAGGCACCGGGGAGCTGTTTTTT.